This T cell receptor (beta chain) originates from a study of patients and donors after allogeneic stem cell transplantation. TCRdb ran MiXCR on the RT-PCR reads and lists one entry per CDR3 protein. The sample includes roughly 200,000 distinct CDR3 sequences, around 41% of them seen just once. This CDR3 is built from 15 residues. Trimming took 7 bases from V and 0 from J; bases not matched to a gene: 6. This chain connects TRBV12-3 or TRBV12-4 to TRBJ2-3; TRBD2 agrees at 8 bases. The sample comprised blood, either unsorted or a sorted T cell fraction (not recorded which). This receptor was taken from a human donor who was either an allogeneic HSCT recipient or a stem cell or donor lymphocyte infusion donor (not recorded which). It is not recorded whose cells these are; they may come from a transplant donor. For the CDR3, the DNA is TGTGCCAGCACTCAGCGGGGGATTAGCACAGATACGCAGTATTTT. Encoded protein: CASTQRGISTDTQYF.